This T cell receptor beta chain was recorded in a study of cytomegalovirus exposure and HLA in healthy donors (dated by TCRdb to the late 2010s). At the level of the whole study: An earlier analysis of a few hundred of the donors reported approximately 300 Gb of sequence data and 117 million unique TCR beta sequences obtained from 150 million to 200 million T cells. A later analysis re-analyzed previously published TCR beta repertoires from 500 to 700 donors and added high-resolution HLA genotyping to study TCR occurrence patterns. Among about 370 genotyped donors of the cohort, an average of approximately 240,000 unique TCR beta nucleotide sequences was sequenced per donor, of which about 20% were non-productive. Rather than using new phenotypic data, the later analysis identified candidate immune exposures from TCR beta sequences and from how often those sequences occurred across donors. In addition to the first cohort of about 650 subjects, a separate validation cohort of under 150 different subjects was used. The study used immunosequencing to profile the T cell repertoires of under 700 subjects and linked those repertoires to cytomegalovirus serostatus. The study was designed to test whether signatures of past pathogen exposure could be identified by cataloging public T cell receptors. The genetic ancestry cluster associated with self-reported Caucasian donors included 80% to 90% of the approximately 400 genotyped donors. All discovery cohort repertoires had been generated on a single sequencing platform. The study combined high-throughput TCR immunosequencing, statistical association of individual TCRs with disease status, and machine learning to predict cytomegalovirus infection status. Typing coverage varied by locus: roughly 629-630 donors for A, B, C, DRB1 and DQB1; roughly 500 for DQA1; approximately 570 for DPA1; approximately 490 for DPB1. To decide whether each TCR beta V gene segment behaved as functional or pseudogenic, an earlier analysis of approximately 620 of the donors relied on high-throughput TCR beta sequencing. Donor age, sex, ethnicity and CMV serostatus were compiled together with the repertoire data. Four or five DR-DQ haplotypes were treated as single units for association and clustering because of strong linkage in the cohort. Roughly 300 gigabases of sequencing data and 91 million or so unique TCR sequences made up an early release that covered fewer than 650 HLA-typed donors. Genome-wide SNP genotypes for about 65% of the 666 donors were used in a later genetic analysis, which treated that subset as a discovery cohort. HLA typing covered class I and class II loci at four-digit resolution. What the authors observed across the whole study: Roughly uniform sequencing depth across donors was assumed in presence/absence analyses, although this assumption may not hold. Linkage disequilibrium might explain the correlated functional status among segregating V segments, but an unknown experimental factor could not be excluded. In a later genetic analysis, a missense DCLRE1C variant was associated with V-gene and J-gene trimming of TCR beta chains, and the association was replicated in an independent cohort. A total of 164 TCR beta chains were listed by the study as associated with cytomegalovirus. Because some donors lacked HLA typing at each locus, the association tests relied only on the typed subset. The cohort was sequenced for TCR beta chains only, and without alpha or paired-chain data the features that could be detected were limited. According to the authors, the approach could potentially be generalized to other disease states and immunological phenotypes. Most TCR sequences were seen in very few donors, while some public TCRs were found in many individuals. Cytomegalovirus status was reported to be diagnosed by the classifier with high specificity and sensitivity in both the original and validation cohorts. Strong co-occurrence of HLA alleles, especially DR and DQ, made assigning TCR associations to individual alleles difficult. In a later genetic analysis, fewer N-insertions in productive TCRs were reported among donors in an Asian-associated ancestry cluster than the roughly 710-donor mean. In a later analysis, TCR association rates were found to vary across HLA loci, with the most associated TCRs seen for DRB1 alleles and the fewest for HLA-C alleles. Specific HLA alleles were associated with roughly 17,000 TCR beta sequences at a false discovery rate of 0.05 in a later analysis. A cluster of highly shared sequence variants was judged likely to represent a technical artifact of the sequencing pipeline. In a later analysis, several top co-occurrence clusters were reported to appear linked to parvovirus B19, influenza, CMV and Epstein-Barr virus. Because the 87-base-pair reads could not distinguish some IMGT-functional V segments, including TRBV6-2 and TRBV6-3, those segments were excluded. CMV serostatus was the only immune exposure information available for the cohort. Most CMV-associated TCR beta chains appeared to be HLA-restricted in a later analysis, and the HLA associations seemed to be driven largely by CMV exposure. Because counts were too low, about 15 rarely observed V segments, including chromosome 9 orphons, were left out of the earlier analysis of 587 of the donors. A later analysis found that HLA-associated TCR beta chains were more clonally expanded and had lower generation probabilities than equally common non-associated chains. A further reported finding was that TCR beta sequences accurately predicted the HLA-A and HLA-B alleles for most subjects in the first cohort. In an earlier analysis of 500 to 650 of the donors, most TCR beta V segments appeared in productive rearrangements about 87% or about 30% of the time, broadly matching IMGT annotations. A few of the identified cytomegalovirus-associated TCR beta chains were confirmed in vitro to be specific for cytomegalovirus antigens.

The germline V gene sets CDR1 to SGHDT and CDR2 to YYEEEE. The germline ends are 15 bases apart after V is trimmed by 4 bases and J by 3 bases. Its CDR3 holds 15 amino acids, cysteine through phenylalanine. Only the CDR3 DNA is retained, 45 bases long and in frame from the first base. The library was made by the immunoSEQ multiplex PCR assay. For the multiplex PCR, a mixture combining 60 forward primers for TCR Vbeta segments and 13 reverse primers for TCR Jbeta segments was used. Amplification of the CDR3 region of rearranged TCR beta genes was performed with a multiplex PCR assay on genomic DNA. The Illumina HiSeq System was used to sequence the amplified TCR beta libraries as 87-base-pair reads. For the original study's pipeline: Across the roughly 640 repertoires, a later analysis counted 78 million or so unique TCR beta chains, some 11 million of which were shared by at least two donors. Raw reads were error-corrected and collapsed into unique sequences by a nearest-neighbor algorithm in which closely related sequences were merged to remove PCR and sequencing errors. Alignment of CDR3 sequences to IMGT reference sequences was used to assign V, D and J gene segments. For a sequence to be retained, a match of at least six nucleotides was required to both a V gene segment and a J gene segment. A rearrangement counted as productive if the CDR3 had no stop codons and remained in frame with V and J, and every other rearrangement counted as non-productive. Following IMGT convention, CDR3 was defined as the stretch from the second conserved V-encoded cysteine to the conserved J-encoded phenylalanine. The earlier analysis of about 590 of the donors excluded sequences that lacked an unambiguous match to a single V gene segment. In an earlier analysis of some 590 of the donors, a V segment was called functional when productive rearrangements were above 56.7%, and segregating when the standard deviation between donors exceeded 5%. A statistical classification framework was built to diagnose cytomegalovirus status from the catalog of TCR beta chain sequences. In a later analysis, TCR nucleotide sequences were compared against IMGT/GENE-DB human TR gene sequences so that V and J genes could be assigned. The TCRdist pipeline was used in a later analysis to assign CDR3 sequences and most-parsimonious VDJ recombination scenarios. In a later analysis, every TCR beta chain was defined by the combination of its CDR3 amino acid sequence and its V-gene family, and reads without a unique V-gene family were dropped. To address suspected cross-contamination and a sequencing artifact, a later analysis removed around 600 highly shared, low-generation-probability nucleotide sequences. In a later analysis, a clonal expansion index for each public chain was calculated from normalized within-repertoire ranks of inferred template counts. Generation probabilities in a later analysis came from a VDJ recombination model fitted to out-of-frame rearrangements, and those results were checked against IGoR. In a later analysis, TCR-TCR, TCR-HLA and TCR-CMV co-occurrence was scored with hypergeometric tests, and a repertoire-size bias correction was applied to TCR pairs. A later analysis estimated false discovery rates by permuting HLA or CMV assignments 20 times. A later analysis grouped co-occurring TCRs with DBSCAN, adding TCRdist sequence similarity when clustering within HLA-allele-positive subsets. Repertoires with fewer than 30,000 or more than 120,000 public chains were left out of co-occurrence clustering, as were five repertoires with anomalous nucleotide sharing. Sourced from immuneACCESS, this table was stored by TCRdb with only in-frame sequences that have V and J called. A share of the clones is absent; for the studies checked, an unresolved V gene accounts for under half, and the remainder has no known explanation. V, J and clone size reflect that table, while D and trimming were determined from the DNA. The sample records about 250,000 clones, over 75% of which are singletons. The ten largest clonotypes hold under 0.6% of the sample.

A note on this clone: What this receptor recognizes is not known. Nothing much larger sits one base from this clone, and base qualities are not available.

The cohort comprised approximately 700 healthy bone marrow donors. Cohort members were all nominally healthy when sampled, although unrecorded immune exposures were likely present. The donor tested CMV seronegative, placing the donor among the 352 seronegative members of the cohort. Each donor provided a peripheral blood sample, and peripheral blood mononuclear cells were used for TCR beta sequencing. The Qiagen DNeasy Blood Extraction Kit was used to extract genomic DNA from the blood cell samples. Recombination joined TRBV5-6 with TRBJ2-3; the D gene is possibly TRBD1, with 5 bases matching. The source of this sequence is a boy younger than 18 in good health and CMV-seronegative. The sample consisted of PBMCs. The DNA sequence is TGTGCCAGCAGCCTGATTAGGGGCGAAACAGATACGCAGTATTTT. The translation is CASSLIRGETDTQYF.